The clone carrying this T cell receptor beta chain is categorized as medium-sized. Its cognate antigen is unknown. Points from the study as a whole: Tumor memory CD4+ T cell TCR gene usage was found to cluster with blood and lymph node memory CD4+ cells and with lymph node naive CD4+ cells. Tumor Tregs overlapped most with tumor, then blood, naive CD4+ cells.

After constant-region reverse-primer amplification, full-length variable regions underwent semi-nested PCR with Nested Universal Primer A. TCRdb reprocessed the 5' RACE reads with MiXCR, giving one entry per CDR3 protein. This table has 9,500 to 14,000 distinct CDR3 sequences, approximately 26% appearing once. CDR3 length: 15 amino acids. V was pared by 6 bases and J by 3 bases, with 5 bases of the junction left unmatched. CDR1 and CDR2 from the germline V gene are MNHEY and SVGAGI. The sorted Tregs were CD4+CD25+CD127-/low cells. The clonotype was recovered from a female donor with breast cancer. The chain uses TRBV6-5 and TRBJ2-1, with 10 bases matching TRBD2. The specimen sequenced was Tregs sorted from a lymph node. The CDR3, as DNA: TGTGCCAGCAGCCAGAGCGGGAGGGTCTACAATGAGCAGTTCTTC. This sequence encodes CASSQSGRVYNEQFF.